A single sample is the source of the 29 T cell receptor beta chains below, sequenced in a study of blood T cell repertoires in COVID-19. Profiled with immunoSEQ multiplex PCR; TCRdb holds only in-frame clones, not every one. The table records a few hundred thousand clones, over 75% of them present only once. Specimen: PBMCs or T cells enriched from blood (not recorded which). All receptors come from a woman under 30 who had recovered from COVID-19.

V and J are TRBV28 and TRBJ2-7, with D hard to call. Per the germline V gene, CDR1 is MDHEN and CDR2 is SYDVKM. Trimming left V 5 bases short and J 4 bases short, with 9 bases between. The CDR3 has 12 residues. The DNA for the CDR3 is TGTGCCAGCAGTCCTAACGTATACGAGCAGTACTTC. It codes for CASSPNVYEQYF.

The gene calls are TRBV11-2 and TRBJ2-5, with TRBD1 matching over 10 bases. The CDR3 contains 16 residues. Trimming removed 4 bases from V and 4 bases from J; junction bases left unmatched: 9. CDR1 is SGHAT, CDR2 FQNNGV, per germline. The CDR3 coding sequence is TGTGCCAGCAGCTCCCGACAGGGGGCCCGACGAGAGACCCAGTACTTC. This sequence encodes CASSSRQGARRETQYF. Supplemented by reference TRBV11-2 and TRBJ2-5, the full variable domain reads EAGVAQSPRYKIIEKRQSVAFWCNPISGHATLYWYQQILGQGPKLLIQFQNNGVVDDSQLPKDRFSAERLKGVDSTLKIQPAKLEDSAVYLCASSSRQGARRETQYFGPGTRLLVL.

The genes are TRBV29-1 and TRBJ2-7; 9 positions match TRBD2. The CDR3 covers 16 residues. V lost 5 bases and J lost 7; bases outside the gene matches: 18. Germline CDR1 reads SQVTM; CDR2 reads ANQGSEA. CDR3 region: CSVWQGKGGRDGEQYF. The CDR3 coding sequence is TGCAGCGTTTGGCAGGGTAAGGGCGGGAGGGATGGAGAGCAGTACTTC.

A remark on this clone: At one end the junction does not follow the germline gene, possibly because of a read error. The chain carries TRBV18 and TRBJ1-4; weak D call: TRBD1 (6 bases). The germline gives CDR1 KGHSH, CDR2 LQKENI. CDR3 length: 11 amino acids. The CDR3, as DNA: TGTGCCAGCTCACCAGGAGACAGGAGGATTTTT. Amino acid sequence: CASSPGDRRIF.

This rearrangement joins TRBV20-1 to TRBJ2-3; 7 bases fit TRBD2. CDR1 and CDR2 (germline): DFQATT, SNEGSKA (reference sequence). Trimming cost V 3 bases and J 3 bases; bases outside gene matches: 9. This CDR3 is 15 amino acids long. As DNA, the CDR3 is TGCAGTGCTAGTGTCCGGGGGGTAGGTACAGATACGCAGTATTTT. It codes for CSASVRGVGTDTQYF.

Only one count was recorded for this clone. The chain joins TRBV27 to TRBJ2-3; 9 bases map to TRBD2. The CDR3 extends over 16 amino acids. Germline V gene sequence: CDR1 MNHEY, CDR2 SMNVEV (reference sequence). V dropped 0 bases and J dropped 5; count of bases not matched to a gene: 6. CDR3 residues: CASSLSSLAGQDTQYF. In DNA, the CDR3 is TGTGCCAGCAGTTTATCTTCCCTAGCGGGGCAAGATACGCAGTATTTT.

The chain links TRBV12-3 or TRBV12-4 to TRBJ1-2; D is ambiguous. This CDR3 region has 12 residues. The ends were cut back, 2 bases at V and 8 bases at J, with 9 bases in the middle. This chain's CDR3 is CASSLPGAGYTF. CDR3 nucleotides: TGTGCCAGCAGTTTACCGGGAGCGGGCTACACCTTC.

The gene calls are TRBV5-1 and TRBJ1-3; TRBD1 matches at 7 bases. The CDR3 has 20 residues. Trimming at V came to 1 base and at J to 2 bases, leaving 18 bases not matched to a gene. CDR1 and CDR2 from the germline V gene are SGHRS and YFSETQ. The CDR3 nucleotides are TGCGCCAGCAGCTTGCTATATGGTGAAGGGGGCGATAAGCCTGGAAACACCATATATTTT. It specifies CASSLLYGEGGDKPGNTIYF.

This chain joins TRBV4-1 and TRBJ2-7, with D possibly being TRBD1 (5 bases). The germline CDR1 and CDR2 sequences are MGHRA and YSYEKL. This CDR3 is built from 15 residues. V was shortened by 3 bases and J by 4 bases, with 16 bases between the two germline ends. CDR3 protein: CASSQAPLGRYEQYF. The CDR3 nucleotides read TGCGCCAGCAGCCAGGCCCCACTGGGGCGGTACGAGCAGTACTTC.

This clone was observed a handful of times. The genes are TRBV30 and TRBJ1-4; TRBD1 aligns across 7 bases. From germline, CDR1 is GTSNPN and CDR2 SVGIG (reference sequence). The V and J ends lost 2 bases and 13 bases, in that order; junction bases with no gene match: 13. The CDR3 totals 14 residues. CDR3 sequence reads: CAWSHPTGTASLFF. The CDR3 DNA reads TGTGCCTGGAGTCATCCTACCGGGACAGCCTCACTGTTTTTT.

The CDR3 DNA reads as TGTGCCAGCTCACCAACCGGGACAGGGGGTTCTGGGGCCAACGTCCTGACTTTC. This encodes CASSPTGTGGSGANVLTF. This chain connects TRBV18 to TRBJ2-6; the match to TRBD1 covers 11 bases. Germline assignment: CDR1 KGHSH and CDR2 LQKENI. V shed 2 bases, J shed 1 base, and the junction held 4 bases outside the gene matches. This CDR3 has 18 amino acids.

This rearrangement joins TRBV19 to TRBJ2-2; possible D gene TRBD2, 5 bases. V lost 5 bases to trimming and J lost 6 bases, with 13 bases between them. Germline loops: CDR1 LNHDA, CDR2 SQIVND (reference sequence). The CDR3 runs 14 residues. The CDR3, as DNA: TGTGCCAGTAGTCTTGGGGAGTGGTCCGGGGAGCTGTTTTTT. Translated: CASSLGEWSGELFF. The full variable domain, rest sourced from reference TRBV19 and TRBJ2-2, is DGGITQSPKYLFRKEGQNVTLSCEQNLNHDAMYWYRQDPGQGLRLIYYSQIVNDFQKGDIAEGYSVSREKKESFPLTVTSAQKNPTAFYLCASSLGEWSGELFFGEGSRLTVL.

The chain recombines TRBV30 with TRBJ1-1; tentative D call: TRBD1 (6 bases). Germline-derived CDR1 and CDR2 are GTSNPN and SVGIG (reference sequence). This CDR3 region has 14 residues. Trimming shortened V by 3 bases and J by 5 bases, and 16 bases separated the two germline ends. In DNA, the CDR3 is TGTGCCTGGAGCTCAAGAGGGGGGGGGACTGAAGCTTTCTTT. It codes for CAWSSRGGGTEAFF.

This rearrangement joins TRBV7-9 to TRBJ2-3; TRBD2 matches at 11 bases. The CDR3 contains 17 residues. CDR1 and CDR2 from the germline V gene are SEHNR and FQNEAQ (reference sequence). Trimming at V came to 3 bases and at J to 5 bases, leaving 10 bases not matched to a gene. The CDR3 loop reads CASSFTLAGGLRDTQYF. The CDR3 DNA follows: TGTGCCAGCAGCTTTACTCTAGCGGGGGGTCTCAGAGATACGCAGTATTTT.

The chain employs TRBV6-5 and TRBJ1-6; D is unresolved. The CDR3 runs 12 residues. Trimming pared 4 bases from V and 4 bases from J, leaving 2 bases between. Germline loops: CDR1 MNHEY, CDR2 SVGAGI. The CDR3 bases are TGTGCCAGCAGTTTATATAATTCACCCCTCCACTTT. Amino acid sequence: CASSLYNSPLHF.

The rearrangement uses TRBV18 and TRBJ1-4, with D possibly matching TRBD1 (5 bases). Per the germline V gene, CDR1 is KGHSH and CDR2 is LQKENI. This CDR3 has 16 amino acids. V was cut by 2 bases and J by 6 bases, with 16 bases left in between. The CDR3 loop reads CASSPNLEQADEKLFF. The CDR3 region has the DNA TGTGCCAGCTCACCAAATTTAGAACAGGCCGATGAAAAACTGTTTTTT.

The chain uses TRBV6-5 and TRBJ1-4; 8 nucleotides match TRBD1. The V gene's germline CDR1 is MNHEY and CDR2 SVGAGI. V shed 2 bases and J 8 bases; nucleotides not matched to a gene: 7. The CDR3 extends over 15 amino acids. The CDR3 reads CASSYVQGAGEKLFF. The CDR3 DNA follows: TGTGCCAGCAGTTACGTTCAGGGGGCCGGGGAAAAACTGTTTTTT.

The chain is built from TRBV11-3 and TRBJ1-1; 7 nucleotides align to TRBD1. V lost 4 bases and J lost 4; bases outside the gene matches: 6. Germline V lookup: CDR1 SGHNT, CDR2 YENEEA. The CDR3 length is 14 residues. The CDR3 sequence is CASSSGGTVTEAFF. The CDR3 nucleotides read TGTGCCAGCAGCTCAGGGGGGACGGTCACTGAAGCTTTCTTT.

V gene TRBV3-1 (or the pseudogene TRBV3-2) combines with J gene TRBJ1-2, with 8 bases fitting TRBD1. Losses at the gene ends were 3 bases for V and 6 bases for J; bases not matched to a gene: 9. This CDR3 has 15 residues. Germline loops: CDR1 LGHDT, CDR2 YNNKEL (reference sequence). The CDR3 loop is CASSHRQGTTNGYTF. The DNA for the CDR3 is TGTGCCAGCAGCCACCGACAGGGGACGACGAATGGCTACACCTTC.

This clone has a handful of counts. The genes are TRBV6-5 and TRBJ1-2; weak D call: TRBD1 (6 bases). The CDR3 sequence is 16 residues long. Trimming left V 2 bases short and J 3 bases short, with 16 bases between. Germline CDR1 and CDR2: MNHEY and SVGAGI. The CDR3 nucleotides are TGTGCCAGCAGTTACACAGGGCAAATGAACGACTATGGCTACACCTTC. Translating gives CASSYTGQMNDYGYTF.

J is TRBJ1-6 and V is TRBV30, with a tentative D call TRBD1 (5 bases). Trimming stripped 4 bases from V and 8 bases from J, with 12 bases between. The CDR3 has 13 amino acids. Per germline, CDR1 GTSNPN and CDR2 SVGIG (reference sequence). The DNA for the CDR3 is TGTGCCTGGAAGGGGCAGGGCTATTCACCCCTCCACTTT. Amino acids: CAWKGQGYSPLHF.

The rearrangement uses TRBV6-5 and TRBJ2-1; tentatively, D is TRBD2 (5 bases). Germline loops: CDR1 MNHEY, CDR2 SVGAGI. V lost 8 bases to trimming and J lost 0 bases, with 8 bases between them. This CDR3 region has 13 residues. The CDR3 protein is CASLLDSYNEQFF. The CDR3 coding sequence is TGTGCCAGCCTACTAGACTCCTACAATGAGCAGTTCTTC.

The V gene is TRBV15, the J gene TRBJ2-2; a possible D gene is TRBD2 (6 bases). The germline V and J ends were trimmed by 0 bases and 8 bases, with 16 bases remaining between them. The CDR3 loop spans 16 amino acids. The V gene's germline CDR1 is LNHNV and CDR2 YYDKDF (reference sequence). As DNA, the CDR3 is TGTGCCACCAGCAGAGATTCAAGGGACTTAGGAGGGGAGCTGTTTTTT. It translates to CATSRDSRDLGGELFF.

This chain links TRBV28 with TRBJ1-5; the D gene is possibly TRBD1 (6 bases). This CDR3 region has 15 residues. Germline lookup yields CDR1 MDHEN and CDR2 SYDVKM. The V end was cut by 6 bases, the J end by 0 bases, with 12 bases between. CDR3 DNA sequence: TGTGCCAGCAGCCATCGGACAGTTAGCAATCAGCCCCAGCATTTT. Amino acid sequence: CASSHRTVSNQPQHF.

V gene TRBV7-3 combines with J gene TRBJ2-1; 10 bases agree with TRBD2. Trimming at V came to 1 base and at J to 6 bases, leaving 3 bases not matched to a gene. This CDR3 has 15 amino acids. Germline V gene data show CDR1 as SGHTA and CDR2 as FQGTGA. The CDR3 DNA reads TGTGCCAGCAGCTTAATAGCGGGAGGCCCCAATGAGCAGTTCTTC. Translation: CASSLIAGGPNEQFF.

This clone was observed a single time. The rearrangement joins TRBV10-3 to TRBJ2-5, with 10 bases lining up with TRBD2. This CDR3 region has 15 residues. V shed 4 bases, J shed 2 bases, and the junction held 4 bases outside the gene matches. CDR1 is ENHRY, CDR2 SYGVKD, per germline. CDR3 protein: CAISVGAGGQETQYF. CDR3 coding DNA: TGTGCCATCAGTGTCGGAGCGGGGGGGCAAGAGACCCAGTACTTC.

The genes are TRBV21-1 and TRBJ2-1; the table assigns TRBD1, which was not confirmed against the DNA. TRBV21-1 is a pseudogene segment. CDR3 length: 15 amino acids. The CDR3 loop is CARLQDTDYYNEQFF. The CDR3 bases are TGTGCCAGGTTGCAGGACACCGATTATTACAATGAGCAGTTCTTC.

This chain uses TRBV7-9 with TRBJ1-6, with 7 bases aligning to TRBD1. Trimming at V came to 11 bases and at J to 0 bases, leaving 10 bases not matched to a gene. The CDR3 sequence is 16 residues long. CDR1 is SEHNR and CDR2 is FQNEAQ in the germline V gene (reference sequence). The CDR3 sequence: CALRPGGSSYNSPLHF. The DNA for the CDR3 is TGTGCCTTGAGACCAGGGGGGAGCTCCTATAATTCACCCCTCCACTTT.

The genes are TRBV2 and TRBJ2-5, with no clear D. Between the trimmed V and J ends, which lost 4 bases and 1 base, there was a span of 7 bases. Looked up from germline, CDR1 is SNHLY and CDR2 is FYNNEI. The CDR3 totals 13 residues. In nucleotides, the CDR3 is TGTGCCAGCAGTGGAGACTTCCAAGAGACCCAGTACTTC. The encoded protein is CASSGDFQETQYF.